The 9 T cell receptor beta chains given below trace back to one sample, sequenced in a study of glioma-infiltrating T cells. Amplification of TCR alpha and beta CDR3 regions from RNA used iRepertoire nested multiplex PCR. MiXCR was run by TCRdb on the multiplex PCR reads, yielding one entry per CDR3 protein. The table shows more than 110,000 distinct CDR3 sequences, with about two fifths occurring only once. The sequencing sample was made of glioma tissue, nonneoplastic brain tissue, or PBMCs (not recorded which). The receptors here all came from a human donor with low-grade glioma or glioblastoma, undergoing nonglioma brain surgery, or in good health (not recorded which).

The chain couples TRBV7-9 to TRBJ2-1; 14 positions agree with TRBD2. This CDR3 is 16 amino acids long. The junction had 12 bases not matched to a gene; V was cut back by 8 bases and J by 9 bases. The germline V gene has CDR1 SEHNR and CDR2 FQNEAQ (reference sequence). CDR3 DNA sequence: TGTGCCAGCGAGGCGACTAGCGGGGGGGCTCGGATTGAGCAGTTCTTC. Encoded protein: CASEATSGGARIEQFF.

This clonotype was seen only a few times. The chain uses TRBV7-2 and TRBJ2-7, with TRBD2 as a possible D gene (5 bases). Looked up from germline, CDR1 is SGHTA and CDR2 is FQGNSA. Deletions cut 2 bases from V and 2 bases from J, with 13 bases between. The CDR3 consists of 15 residues. The CDR3 is CASSLPRAGPYEQYF. The CDR3 nucleotides are TGTGCCAGCAGCTTACCGAGGGCAGGCCCCTACGAGCAGTACTTC.

This clonotype was observed a handful of times. The chain links TRBV20-1 to TRBJ2-5, with D perhaps TRBD2 (5 bases). Germline CDR1 is DFQATT and CDR2 is SNEGSKA (reference sequence). V lost 3 bases, J lost 3 bases, and 14 bases lay in between. The CDR3 has 14 residues. The CDR3 DNA sequence: TGCAGTGCTAGTCCAACGGGATCTAAAGAGACCCAGTACTTC. It specifies CSASPTGSKETQYF.

The chain recombines TRBV4-1 with TRBJ1-5, with D possibly TRBD1 on 6 matching bases. V lost 4 bases and J 3 bases, leaving 10 bases between the germline ends. Germline loops: CDR1 MGHRA, CDR2 YSYEKL. The CDR3 totals 14 residues. As DNA, the CDR3 is TGCGCCAGCAGCCGCGCAGGGGTCAATCAGCCCCAGCATTTT. This codes for CASSRAGVNQPQHF.

This clonotype was seen more than once but under ten times. The chain is built from TRBV20-1 and TRBJ2-3, with D perhaps assigned TRBD1 or TRBD2 (5 bases each). The CDR3 runs to 14 residues. Trimming stripped 2 bases from V and 5 bases from J, with 14 bases between. Germline CDR1 DFQATT, CDR2 SNEGSKA (reference sequence). The CDR3 DNA reads TGCAGTGCTAGAAGCCCGGGGCCGCAAGATACGCAGTATTTT. The encoded protein is CSARSPGPQDTQYF.

This clonotype occurred a few times. The V gene is TRBV29-1, the J gene TRBJ2-3, with D maybe TRBD2 (6 bases). With 2 bases removed from V and 6 bases from J, the gap between germline ends came to 12 bases. Germline CDR1 is SQVTM and CDR2 is ANQGSEA. The CDR3 totals 13 residues. The CDR3 sequence: CSVEFAGSDTQYF. For the CDR3, the DNA is TGCAGCGTTGAATTTGCGGGGTCGGATACGCAGTATTTT.

In this sample, this clonotype turned up many times. The gene calls are TRBV6-1 and TRBJ1-1; no clear D. Looked up from germline, CDR1 is MNHNS and CDR2 is SASEGT. V dropped 3 bases and J dropped 6 bases, with 14 bases sitting between them. This CDR3 has 14 amino acids. As DNA, the CDR3 is TGTGCCAGCAGTGAGAGGACCCCTGGGGCTGAAGCTTTCTTT. This translates into CASSERTPGAEAFF.

The J gene is TRBJ1-5, the V gene TRBV20-1; 7 nucleotides align to TRBD1. V gave up 6 bases and J gave up 0 bases; unmatched junction bases: 8. Looked up from germline, CDR1 is DFQATT and CDR2 is SNEGSKA (reference sequence). The CDR3 contains 15 residues. CDR3 amino acids: CSADRELTSNQPQHF. CDR3 DNA: TGCAGTGCCGACAGGGAATTGACTAGCAATCAGCCCCAGCATTTT.

This clonotype was picked up a small number of times. At one end the junction does not follow the germline gene, possibly because of a read error. The chain carries TRBV7-9 and TRBJ2-7; D possibly corresponds to TRBD1 (5 bases). Germline V CDR1 and CDR2: SEHNR, FQNEAQ (reference sequence). The CDR3 runs to 12 residues. CDR3 nucleotide sequence: TGTGCCAGCAGTTTAGGGGCTTACGAGCAGTACTTC. Its translation is CASSLGAYEQYF.